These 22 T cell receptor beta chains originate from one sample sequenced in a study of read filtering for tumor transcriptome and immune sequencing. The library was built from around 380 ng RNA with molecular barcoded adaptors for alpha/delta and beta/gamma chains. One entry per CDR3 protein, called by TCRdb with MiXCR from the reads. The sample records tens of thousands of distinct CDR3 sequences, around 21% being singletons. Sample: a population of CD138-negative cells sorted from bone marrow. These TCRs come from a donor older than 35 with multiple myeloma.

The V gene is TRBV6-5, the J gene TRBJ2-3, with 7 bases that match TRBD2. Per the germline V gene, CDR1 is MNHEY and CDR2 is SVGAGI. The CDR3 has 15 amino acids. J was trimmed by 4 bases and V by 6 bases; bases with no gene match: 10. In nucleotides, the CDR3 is TGTGCCAGCAGCCAAAGGGCGGGGGAAGCAGATACGCAGTATTTT. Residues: CASSQRAGEADTQYF.

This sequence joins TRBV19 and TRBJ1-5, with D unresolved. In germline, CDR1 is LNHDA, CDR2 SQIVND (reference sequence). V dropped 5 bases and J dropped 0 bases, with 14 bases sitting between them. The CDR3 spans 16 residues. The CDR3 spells CASSPTQGLSNQPQHF. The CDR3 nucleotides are TGTGCCAGTAGTCCCACCCAAGGGCTTAGCAATCAGCCCCAGCATTTT.

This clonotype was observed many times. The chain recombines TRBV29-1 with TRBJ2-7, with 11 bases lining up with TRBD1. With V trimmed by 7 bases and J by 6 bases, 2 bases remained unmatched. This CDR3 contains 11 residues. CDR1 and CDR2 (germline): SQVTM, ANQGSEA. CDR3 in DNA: TGCAGCGGGGGACAGGGGGGCGAGCAGTACTTC. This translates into CSGGQGGEQYF.

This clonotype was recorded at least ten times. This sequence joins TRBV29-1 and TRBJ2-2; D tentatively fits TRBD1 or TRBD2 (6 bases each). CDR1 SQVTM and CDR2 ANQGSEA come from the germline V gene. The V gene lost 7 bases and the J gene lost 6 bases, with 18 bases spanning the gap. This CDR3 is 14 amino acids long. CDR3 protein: CSASGHRDPGELFF. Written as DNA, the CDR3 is TGCAGCGCCAGCGGGCACAGGGATCCCGGGGAGCTGTTTTTT.

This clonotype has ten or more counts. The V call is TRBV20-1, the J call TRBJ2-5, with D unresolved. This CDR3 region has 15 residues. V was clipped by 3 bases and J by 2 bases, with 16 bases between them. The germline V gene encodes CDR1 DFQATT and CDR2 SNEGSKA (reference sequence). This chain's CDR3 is CSASGYSARQETQYF. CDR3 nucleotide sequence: TGCAGTGCTAGCGGCTACTCGGCCCGACAAGAGACCCAGTACTTC.

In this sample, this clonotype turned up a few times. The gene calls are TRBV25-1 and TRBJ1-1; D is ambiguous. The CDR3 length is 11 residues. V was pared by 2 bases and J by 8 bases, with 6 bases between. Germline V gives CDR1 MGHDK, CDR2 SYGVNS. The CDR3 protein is CASSERAEAFF. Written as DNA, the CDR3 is TGTGCCAGCAGTGAAAGGGCCGAAGCTTTCTTT.

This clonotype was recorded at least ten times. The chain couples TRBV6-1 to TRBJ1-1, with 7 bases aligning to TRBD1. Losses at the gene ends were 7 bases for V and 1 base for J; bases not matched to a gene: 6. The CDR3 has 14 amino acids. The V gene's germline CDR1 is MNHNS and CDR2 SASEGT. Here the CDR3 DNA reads TGTGCCAGCATGAGACAGGGAGGGAACACTGAAGCTTTCTTT. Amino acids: CASMRQGGNTEAFF.

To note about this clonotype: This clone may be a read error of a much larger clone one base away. CDR3 loop: CASSLSLADTDTQYF. The DNA for the CDR3 is TGTGCCAGCAGCTTAAGTCTAGCGGACACAGATACGCAGTATTTT. The chain combines TRBV11-2 with TRBJ2-3, with 7 positions matching TRBD2. Trimming took 2 bases from V and 2 from J; bases not matched to a gene: 4. The CDR3 is 15 residues long. CDR1 is SGHAT and CDR2 is FQNNGV in the germline V gene.

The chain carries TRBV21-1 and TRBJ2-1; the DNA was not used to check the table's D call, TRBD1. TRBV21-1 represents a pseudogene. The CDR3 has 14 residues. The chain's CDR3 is CAGSPRTGQNEQFF. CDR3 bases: TGTGCCGGCAGCCCCCGAACGGGGCAGAATGAGCAGTTCTTC.

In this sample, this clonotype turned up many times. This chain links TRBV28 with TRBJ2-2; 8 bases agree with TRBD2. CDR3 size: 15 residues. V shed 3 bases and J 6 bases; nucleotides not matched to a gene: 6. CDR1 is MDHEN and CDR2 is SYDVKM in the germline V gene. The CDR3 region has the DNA TGTGCCAGCAGTTTCTGGACTAGCAAGGCCGGGGAGCTGTTTTTT. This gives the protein CASSFWTSKAGELFF.

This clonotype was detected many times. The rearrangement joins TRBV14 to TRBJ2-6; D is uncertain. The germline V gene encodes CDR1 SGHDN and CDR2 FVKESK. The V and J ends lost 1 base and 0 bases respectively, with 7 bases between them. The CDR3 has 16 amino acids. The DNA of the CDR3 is TGTGCCAGCAGCCAAGGTACCACCTCTGGGGCCAACGTCCTGACTTTC. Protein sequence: CASSQGTTSGANVLTF.

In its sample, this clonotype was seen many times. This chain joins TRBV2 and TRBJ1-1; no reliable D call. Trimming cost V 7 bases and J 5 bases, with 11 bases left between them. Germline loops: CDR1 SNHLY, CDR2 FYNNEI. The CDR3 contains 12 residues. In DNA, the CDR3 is TGTGCCAGCAAGAGGAGGAGAACTGAAGCTTTCTTT. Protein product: CASKRRRTEAFF. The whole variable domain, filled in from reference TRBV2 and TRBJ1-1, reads EPEVTQTPSHQVTQMGQEVILRCVPISNHLYFYWYRQILGQKVEFLVSFYNNEISEKSEIFDDQFSVERPDGSNFTLKIRSTKLEDSAMYFCASKRRRTEAFFGQGTRLTVV.

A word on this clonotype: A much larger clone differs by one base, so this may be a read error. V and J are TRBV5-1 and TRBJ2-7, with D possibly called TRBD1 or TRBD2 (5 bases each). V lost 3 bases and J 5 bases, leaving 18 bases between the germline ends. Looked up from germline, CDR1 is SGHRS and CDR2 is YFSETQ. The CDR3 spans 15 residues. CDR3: CASSYGARGGNEQYF. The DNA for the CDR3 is TGCGCCAGCAGCTACGGCGCGAGGGGCGGAAACGAGCAGTACTTC. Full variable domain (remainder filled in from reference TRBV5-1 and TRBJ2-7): KAGVTQTPRYLIKTRGQQVTLSCSPISGHRSVSWYQQTPGQGLQFLFEYFSETQRNKGNFPGRFSGRQFSNSRSEMNVSTLELGDSALYLCASSYGARGGNEQYFGPGTRLTVT.

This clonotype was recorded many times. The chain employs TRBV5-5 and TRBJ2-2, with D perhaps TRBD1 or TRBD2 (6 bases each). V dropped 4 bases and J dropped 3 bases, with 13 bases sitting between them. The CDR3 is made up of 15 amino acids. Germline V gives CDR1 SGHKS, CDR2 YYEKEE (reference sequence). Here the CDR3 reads CASSPWGADTGELFF. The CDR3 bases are TGTGCCAGCAGCCCTTGGGGGGCCGACACCGGGGAGCTGTTTTTT.

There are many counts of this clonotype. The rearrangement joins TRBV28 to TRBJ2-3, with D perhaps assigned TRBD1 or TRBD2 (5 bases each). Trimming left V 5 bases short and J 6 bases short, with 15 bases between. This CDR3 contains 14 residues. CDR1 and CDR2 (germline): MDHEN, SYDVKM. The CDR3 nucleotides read TGTGCCAGCAGTATGGGGACCATCCAGGATACGCAGTATTTT. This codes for CASSMGTIQDTQYF.

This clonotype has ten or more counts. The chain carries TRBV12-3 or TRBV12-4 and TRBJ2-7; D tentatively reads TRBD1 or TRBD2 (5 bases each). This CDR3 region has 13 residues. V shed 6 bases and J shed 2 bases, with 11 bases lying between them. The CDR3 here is CASSRDGTYEQYF. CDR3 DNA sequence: TGTGCCAGCAGCCGGGACGGCACCTACGAGCAGTACTTC.

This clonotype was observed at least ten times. The CDR3 DNA follows: TGCAGTGCTCGATTAAGGGCCACAGATACGCAGTATTTT. Translating it yields CSARLRATDTQYF. The J gene is TRBJ2-3, the V gene TRBV20-1; no firm D call. CDR1 is DFQATT and CDR2 is SNEGSKA in the germline V gene (reference sequence). CDR3 length: 13 amino acids. Trimming stripped 5 bases from V and 2 bases from J, with 11 bases between.

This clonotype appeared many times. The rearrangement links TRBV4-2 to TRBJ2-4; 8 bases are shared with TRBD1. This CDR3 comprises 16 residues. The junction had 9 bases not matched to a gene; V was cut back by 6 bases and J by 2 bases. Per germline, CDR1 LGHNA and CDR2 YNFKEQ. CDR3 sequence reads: CASRDDRGFSKNIQYF. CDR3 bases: TGTGCCAGCAGAGATGACAGGGGTTTTTCCAAAAACATTCAGTACTTC.

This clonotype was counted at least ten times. CDR3 in amino acids: CASSLTTGGTQYF. CDR3 DNA: TGTGCCAGCAGTCTCACAACTGGGGGGACCCAGTACTTC. This chain links TRBV28 with TRBJ2-5, with D perhaps assigned TRBD1 or TRBD2 (5 bases each). Looked up from germline, CDR1 is MDHEN and CDR2 is SYDVKM. This CDR3 spans 13 amino acids. The V and J ends lost 5 bases and 7 bases respectively, with 14 bases between them.

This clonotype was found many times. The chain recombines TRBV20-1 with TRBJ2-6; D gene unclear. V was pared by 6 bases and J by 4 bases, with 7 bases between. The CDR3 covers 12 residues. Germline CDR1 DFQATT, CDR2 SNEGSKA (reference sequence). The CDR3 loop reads CSAPAGANVLTF. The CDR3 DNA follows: TGCAGTGCCCCCGCGGGGGCCAACGTCCTGACTTTC.

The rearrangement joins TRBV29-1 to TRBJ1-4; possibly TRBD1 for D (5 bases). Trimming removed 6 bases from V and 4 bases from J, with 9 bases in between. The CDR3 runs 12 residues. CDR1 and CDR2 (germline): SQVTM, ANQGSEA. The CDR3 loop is CSVREVNEKLFF. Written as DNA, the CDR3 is TGCAGCGTCAGGGAGGTTAATGAAAAACTGTTTTTT.

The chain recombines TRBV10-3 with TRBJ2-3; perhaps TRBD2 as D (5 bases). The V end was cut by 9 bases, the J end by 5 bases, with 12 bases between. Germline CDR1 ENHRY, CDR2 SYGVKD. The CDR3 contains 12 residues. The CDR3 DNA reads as TGTGCCATTTCCGGGATGGGAGATACGCAGTATTTT. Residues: CAISGMGDTQYF.